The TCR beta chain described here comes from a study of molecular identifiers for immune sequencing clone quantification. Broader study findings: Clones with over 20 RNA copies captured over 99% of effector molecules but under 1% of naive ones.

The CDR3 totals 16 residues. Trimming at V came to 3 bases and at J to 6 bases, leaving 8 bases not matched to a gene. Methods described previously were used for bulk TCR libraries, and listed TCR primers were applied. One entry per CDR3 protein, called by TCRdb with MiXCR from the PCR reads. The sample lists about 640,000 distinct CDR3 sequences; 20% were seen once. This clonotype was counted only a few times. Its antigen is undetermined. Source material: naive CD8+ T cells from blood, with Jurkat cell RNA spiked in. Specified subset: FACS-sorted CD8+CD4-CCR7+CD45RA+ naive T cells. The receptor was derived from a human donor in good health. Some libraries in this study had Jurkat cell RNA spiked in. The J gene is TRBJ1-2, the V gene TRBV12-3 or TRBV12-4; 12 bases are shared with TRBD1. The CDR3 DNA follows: TGTGCCAGCAGTTTTGGTGGGACAGGGGGCCCCCATGGCTACACCTTC. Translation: CASSFGGTGGPHGYTF.